Below, 2 T cell receptor beta chains from the same sample are listed, as sequenced in a study of blood T cell repertoires in COVID-19. Here immunoSEQ multiplex PCR was the method, and the copy in TCRdb shows in-frame clones only, minus some. The sample shows roughly 370,000 clones, about 87% of them seen only once. What was sequenced was PBMCs or T cells enriched from blood (not recorded which). The receptors come from a woman in her forties or fifties who had recovered from COVID-19.

The table lists this clone with a few counts. The chain links TRBV5-1 to TRBJ1-6; D gene unclear. This CDR3 is 14 amino acids long. The V gene's germline CDR1 is SGHRS and CDR2 YFSETQ. The germline V and J ends were trimmed by 6 bases and 7 bases, with 14 bases remaining between them. The CDR3 reads CASTRGYQNSPLHF. In DNA form, the CDR3 reads TGCGCCAGCACGCGAGGGTACCAGAATTCACCCCTCCACTTT.

This chain links TRBV30 with TRBJ1-3, with TRBD1 as a possible D gene (6 bases). Germline loops: CDR1 GTSNPN, CDR2 SVGIG (reference sequence). The ends were cut back, 6 bases at V and 0 bases at J, with 12 bases in the middle. The CDR3 spans 14 residues. The DNA of the CDR3 is TGTGCCTGTTCACAGGGCTACTCTGGAAACACCATATATTTT. Translating it yields CACSQGYSGNTIYF.